This TCR beta chain was identified in a study of blood T cell repertoires in COVID-19. Study in general: The study drew acute and convalescent COVID-19 samples from the United States, Italy and Spain. PBMCs, B-cell-depleted T cells, or T cells provided the cDNA or gDNA that made up the material.

Germline V gene data show CDR1 as SGHRS and CDR2 as YFSETQ. Unmatched junction bases numbered 1, after V lost 1 base and J lost 0 bases. This CDR3 is 15 amino acids long. In the original analysis: For nucleated cells, counts were estimated from reference gene primer amplification. Only in-frame clones appear in the TCRdb table, and some are missing; sequencing was by immunoSEQ multiplex PCR. V, J and clone size are taken as reported in that table, and D and trimming were inferred from the DNA itself. The data show 200,000 to 250,000 clones, about 80% seen once. Sequencing was done on a sample of peripheral blood. The receptor was derived from a woman aged 55-69 years with acute or convalescent COVID-19. The chain couples TRBV5-1 to TRBJ2-5, with TRBD2 identical over 9 bases. CDR3 region: CASSLLAGNQETQYF. The CDR3 DNA reads as TGCGCCAGCAGCTTGCTAGCGGGGAACCAAGAGACCCAGTACTTC.